This TCR beta chain was recovered during a study of cytomegalovirus exposure and HLA in healthy donors. Germline V gene data show CDR1 as MNHNS and CDR2 as SASEGT. V lost 0 bases and J lost 2; bases outside the gene matches: 12. The length of the CDR3 is 19 residues. PCR involved 60 Vbeta and 13 Jbeta primers. Data came from immunoSEQ multiplex PCR; TCRdb stores just in-frame clones and leaves some out. The data hold 70,000 to 95,000 clones, with roughly 79% observed a single time. The chain uses TRBV6-1 and TRBJ2-5; TRBD2 matches at 10 bases. Sequenced sample: PBMCs. The source of this sequence is a woman younger than 45 in good health and CMV-seronegative. The CDR3 coding sequence is TGTGCCAGCAGTGAAGCGGGGTACTTAGCGGGGGGACCACAAGAGACCCAGTACTTC. Translated, it gives CASSEAGYLAGGPQETQYF.